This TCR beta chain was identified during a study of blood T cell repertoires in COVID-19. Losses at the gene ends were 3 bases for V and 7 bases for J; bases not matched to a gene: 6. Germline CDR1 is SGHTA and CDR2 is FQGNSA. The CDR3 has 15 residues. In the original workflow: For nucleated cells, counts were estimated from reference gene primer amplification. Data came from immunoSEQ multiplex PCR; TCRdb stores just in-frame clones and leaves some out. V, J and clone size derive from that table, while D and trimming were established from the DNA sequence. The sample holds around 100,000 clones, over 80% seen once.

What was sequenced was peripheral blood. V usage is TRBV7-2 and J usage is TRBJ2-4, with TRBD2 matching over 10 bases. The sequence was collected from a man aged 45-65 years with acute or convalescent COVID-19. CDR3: CASSFSAGGGNIQYF. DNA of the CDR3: TGTGCCAGCAGCTTCTCAGCGGGAGGGGGGAACATTCAGTACTTC.